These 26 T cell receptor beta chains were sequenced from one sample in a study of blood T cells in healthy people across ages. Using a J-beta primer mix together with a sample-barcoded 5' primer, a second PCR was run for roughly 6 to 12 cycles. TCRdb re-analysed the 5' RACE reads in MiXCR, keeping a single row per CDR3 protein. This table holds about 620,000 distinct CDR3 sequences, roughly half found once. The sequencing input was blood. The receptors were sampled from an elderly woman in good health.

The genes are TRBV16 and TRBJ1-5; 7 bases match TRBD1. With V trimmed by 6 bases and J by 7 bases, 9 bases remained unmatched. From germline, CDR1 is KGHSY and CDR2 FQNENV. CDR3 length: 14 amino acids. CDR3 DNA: TGTGCCAGCAGTCACCCGGGACAGTACCAGCCCCAGCATTTT. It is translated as CASSHPGQYQPQHF.

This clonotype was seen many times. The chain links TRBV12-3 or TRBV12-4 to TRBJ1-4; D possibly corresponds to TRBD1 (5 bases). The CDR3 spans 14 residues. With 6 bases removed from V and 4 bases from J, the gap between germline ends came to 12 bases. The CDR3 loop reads CASRNRLNNEKLFF. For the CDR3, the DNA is TGTGCCAGCAGAAACAGGCTTAATAATGAAAAACTGTTTTTT.

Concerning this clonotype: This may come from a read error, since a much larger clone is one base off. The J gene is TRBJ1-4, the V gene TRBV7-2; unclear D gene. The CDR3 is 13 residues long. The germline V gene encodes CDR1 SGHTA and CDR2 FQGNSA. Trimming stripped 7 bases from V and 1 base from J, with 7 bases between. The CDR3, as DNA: TGTGCCAGCAACCGGGGAACTAATGAAAAACTGTTTTTT. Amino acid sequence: CASNRGTNEKLFF.

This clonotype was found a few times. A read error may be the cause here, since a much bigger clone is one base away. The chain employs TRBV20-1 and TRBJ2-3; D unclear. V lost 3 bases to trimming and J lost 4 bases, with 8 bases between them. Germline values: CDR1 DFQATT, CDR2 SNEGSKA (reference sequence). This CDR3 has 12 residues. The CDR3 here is CSARSPADTQYF. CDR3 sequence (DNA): TGCAGTGCTAGGTCTCCAGCAGATACGCAGTATTTT.

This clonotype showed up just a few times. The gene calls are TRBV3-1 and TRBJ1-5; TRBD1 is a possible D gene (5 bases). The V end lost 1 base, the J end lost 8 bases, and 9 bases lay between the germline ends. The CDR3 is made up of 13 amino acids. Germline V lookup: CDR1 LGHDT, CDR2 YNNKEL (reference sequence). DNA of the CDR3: TGTGCCAGCAGCCAAGGGGGGGAAAAGCCCCAGCATTTT. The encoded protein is CASSQGGEKPQHF.

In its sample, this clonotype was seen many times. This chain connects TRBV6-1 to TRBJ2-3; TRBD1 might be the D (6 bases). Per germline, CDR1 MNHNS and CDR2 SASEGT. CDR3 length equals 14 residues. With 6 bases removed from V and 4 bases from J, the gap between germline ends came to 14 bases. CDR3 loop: CASRIGGVPDTQYF. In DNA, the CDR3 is TGTGCCAGCAGGATAGGGGGAGTGCCAGATACGCAGTATTTT.

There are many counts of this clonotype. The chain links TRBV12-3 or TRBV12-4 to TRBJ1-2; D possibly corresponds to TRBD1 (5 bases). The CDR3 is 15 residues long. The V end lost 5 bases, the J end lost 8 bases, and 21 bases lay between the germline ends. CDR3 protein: CASSPSPRGITGYTF. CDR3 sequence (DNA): TGTGCCAGCAGTCCGTCCCCGCGGGGGATAACCGGCTACACCTTC.

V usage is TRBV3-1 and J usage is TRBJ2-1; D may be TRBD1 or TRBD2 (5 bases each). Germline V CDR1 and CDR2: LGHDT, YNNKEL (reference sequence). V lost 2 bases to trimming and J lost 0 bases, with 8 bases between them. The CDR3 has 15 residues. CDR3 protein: CASSQPGRSYNEQFF. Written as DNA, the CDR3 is TGTGCCAGCAGCCAACCGGGACGCTCCTACAATGAGCAGTTCTTC.

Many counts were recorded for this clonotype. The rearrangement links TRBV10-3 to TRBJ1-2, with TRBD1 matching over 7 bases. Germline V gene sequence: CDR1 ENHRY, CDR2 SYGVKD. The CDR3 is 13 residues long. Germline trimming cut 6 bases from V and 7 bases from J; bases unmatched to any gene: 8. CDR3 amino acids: CAIRETGPLGYTF. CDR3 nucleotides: TGTGCCATCAGGGAGACAGGGCCCCTTGGCTACACCTTC.

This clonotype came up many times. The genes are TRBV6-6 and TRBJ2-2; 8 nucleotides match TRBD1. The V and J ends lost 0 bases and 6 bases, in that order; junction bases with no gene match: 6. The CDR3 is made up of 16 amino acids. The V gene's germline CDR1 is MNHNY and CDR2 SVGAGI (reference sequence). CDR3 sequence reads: CASSYSGQGIAGELFF. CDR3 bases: TGTGCCAGCAGTTACTCAGGACAGGGAATTGCCGGGGAGCTGTTTTTT.

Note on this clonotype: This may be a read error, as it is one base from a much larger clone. The chain's CDR3 is CASSLGGSPTNEQFF. The CDR3 coding sequence is TGCGCCAGCAGCTTAGGGGGGAGCCCTACCAATGAGCAGTTCTTC. The V call is TRBV5-1, the J call TRBJ2-1; D possibly matches TRBD1 or TRBD2 (6 bases each). CDR1 is SGHRS and CDR2 is YFSETQ in the germline V gene. The CDR3 consists of 15 residues. The germline V and J ends were trimmed by 2 bases and 6 bases, with 15 bases remaining between them. Using reference TRBV5-1 and TRBJ2-1 for the parts outside the CDR3, the full variable domain is KAGVTQTPRYLIKTRGQQVTLSCSPISGHRSVSWYQQTPGQGLQFLFEYFSETQRNKGNFPGRFSGRQFSNSRSEMNVSTLELGDSALYLCASSLGGSPTNEQFFGPGTRLTVL.

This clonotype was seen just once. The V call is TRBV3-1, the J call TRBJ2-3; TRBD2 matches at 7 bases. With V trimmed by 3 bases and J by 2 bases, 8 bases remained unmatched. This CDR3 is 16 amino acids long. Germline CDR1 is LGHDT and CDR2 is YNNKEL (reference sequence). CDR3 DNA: TGTGCCAGCAGCCAGTACCCCGGGACTACCACAGATACGCAGTATTTT. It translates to CASSQYPGTTTDTQYF.

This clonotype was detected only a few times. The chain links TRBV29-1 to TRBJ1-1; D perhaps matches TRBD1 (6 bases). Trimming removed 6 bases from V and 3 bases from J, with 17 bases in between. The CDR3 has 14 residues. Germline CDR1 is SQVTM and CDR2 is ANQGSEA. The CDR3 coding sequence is TGCAGCGTCCGGGGGGGGCAACGGGACACTGAAGCTTTCTTT. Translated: CSVRGGQRDTEAFF.

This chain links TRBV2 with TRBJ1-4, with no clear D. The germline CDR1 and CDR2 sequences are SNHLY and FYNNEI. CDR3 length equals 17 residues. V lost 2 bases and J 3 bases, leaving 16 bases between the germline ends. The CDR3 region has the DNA TGTGCCAGCAGTGAATACGGCGATCGGGTGCCTAATGAAAAACTGTTTTTT. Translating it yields CASSEYGDRVPNEKLFF. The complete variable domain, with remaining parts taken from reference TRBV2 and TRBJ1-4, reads EPEVTQTPSHQVTQMGQEVILRCVPISNHLYFYWYRQILGQKVEFLVSFYNNEISEKSEIFDDQFSVERPDGSNFTLKIRSTKLEDSAMYFCASSEYGDRVPNEKLFFGSGTQLSVL.

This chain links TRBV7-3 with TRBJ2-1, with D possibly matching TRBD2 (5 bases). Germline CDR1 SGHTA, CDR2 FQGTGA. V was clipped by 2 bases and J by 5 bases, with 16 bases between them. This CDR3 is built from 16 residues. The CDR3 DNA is TGTGCCAGCAGCTTATCCCCGGGAATTGGGGACAATGAGCAGTTCTTC. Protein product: CASSLSPGIGDNEQFF. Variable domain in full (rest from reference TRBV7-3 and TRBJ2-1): GAGVSQTPSNKVTEKGKYVELRCDPISGHTALYWYRQSLGQGPEFLIYFQGTGAADDSGLPNDRFFAVRPEGSVSTLKIQRTERGDSAVYLCASSLSPGIGDNEQFFGPGTRLTVL.

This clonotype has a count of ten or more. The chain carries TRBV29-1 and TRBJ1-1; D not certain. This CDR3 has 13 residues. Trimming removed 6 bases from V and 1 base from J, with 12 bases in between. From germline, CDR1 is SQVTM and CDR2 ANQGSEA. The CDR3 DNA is TGCAGCGTAGACTCGGGCCCGAACACTGAAGCTTTCTTT. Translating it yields CSVDSGPNTEAFF.

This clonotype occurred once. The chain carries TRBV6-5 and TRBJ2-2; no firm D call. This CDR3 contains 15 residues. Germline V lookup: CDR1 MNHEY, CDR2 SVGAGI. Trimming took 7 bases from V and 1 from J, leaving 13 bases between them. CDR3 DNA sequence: TGTGCCAGCAATAGCCGGGTTATGAACACCGGGGAGCTGTTTTTT. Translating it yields CASNSRVMNTGELFF.

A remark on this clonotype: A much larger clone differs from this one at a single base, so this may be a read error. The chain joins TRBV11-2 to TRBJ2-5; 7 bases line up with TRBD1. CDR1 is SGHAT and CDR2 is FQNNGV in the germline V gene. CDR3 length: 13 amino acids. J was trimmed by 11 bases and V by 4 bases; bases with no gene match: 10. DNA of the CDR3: TGTGCCAGCAGCTGGGATAGACAGGGCGCGCAGTACTTC. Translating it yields CASSWDRQGAQYF.

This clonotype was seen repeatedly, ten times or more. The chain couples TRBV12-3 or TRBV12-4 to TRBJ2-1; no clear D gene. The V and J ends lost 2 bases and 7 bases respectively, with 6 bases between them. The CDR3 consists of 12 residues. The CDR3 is CASSLKGNEQFF. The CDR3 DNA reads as TGTGCCAGCAGTTTAAAGGGAAATGAGCAGTTCTTC.

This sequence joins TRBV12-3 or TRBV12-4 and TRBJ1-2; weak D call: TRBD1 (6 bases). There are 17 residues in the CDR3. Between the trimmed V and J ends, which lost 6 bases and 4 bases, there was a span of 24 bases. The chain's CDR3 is CASRLGDIGGIGYGYTF. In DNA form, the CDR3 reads TGTGCCAGCAGACTTGGGGACATAGGAGGTATCGGCTATGGCTACACCTTC.

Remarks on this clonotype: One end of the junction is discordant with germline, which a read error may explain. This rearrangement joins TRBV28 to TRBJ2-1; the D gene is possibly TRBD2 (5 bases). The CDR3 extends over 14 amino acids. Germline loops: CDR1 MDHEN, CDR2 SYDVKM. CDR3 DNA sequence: TGTGCCAGCAGCTTGGCTGGACTGTACAATGGGCAGTTCTTC. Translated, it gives CASSLAGLYNGQFF.

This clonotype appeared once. The CDR3 protein is CSVESEAISRKAFF. The CDR3 DNA reads TGCAGCGTTGAGAGTGAGGCTATTAGTCGAAAAGCTTTCTTT. This chain connects TRBV29-1 to TRBJ1-1, with no clear D. V lost 3 bases to trimming and J lost 9 bases, with 20 bases between them. Germline V gives CDR1 SQVTM, CDR2 ANQGSEA. This CDR3 comprises 14 residues.

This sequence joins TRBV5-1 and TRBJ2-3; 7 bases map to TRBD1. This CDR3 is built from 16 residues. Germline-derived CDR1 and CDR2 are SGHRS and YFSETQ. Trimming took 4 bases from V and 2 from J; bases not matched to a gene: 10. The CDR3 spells CASSRPRDSPTDTQYF. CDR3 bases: TGCGCCAGCAGCAGACCCCGGGACAGCCCCACAGATACGCAGTATTTT.

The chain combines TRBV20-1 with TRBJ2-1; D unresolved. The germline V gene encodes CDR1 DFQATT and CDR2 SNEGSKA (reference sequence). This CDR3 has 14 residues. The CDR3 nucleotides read TGCAGCGCGTCCGCCAGCACTCTTAACAATGAGCAGTTCTTC. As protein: CSASASTLNNEQFF.

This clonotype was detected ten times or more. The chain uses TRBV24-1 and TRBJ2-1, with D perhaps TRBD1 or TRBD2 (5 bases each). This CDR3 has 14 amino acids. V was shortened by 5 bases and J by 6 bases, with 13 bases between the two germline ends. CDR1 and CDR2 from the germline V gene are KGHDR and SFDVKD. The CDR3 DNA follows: TGTGCCACCAGTGGGTCAATGGGGGTCAATGAGCAGTTCTTC. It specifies CATSGSMGVNEQFF.

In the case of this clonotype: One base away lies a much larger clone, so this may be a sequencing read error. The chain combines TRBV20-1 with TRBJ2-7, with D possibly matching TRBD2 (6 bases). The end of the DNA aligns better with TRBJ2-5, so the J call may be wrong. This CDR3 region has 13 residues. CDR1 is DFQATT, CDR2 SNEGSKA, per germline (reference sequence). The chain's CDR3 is CSALGRGTETQYF. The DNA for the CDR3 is TGCAGTGCTTTGGGGCGCGGGACAGAGACCCAGTACTTC.